The present T cell receptor (beta chain) was sequenced within a study of blood T cell repertoires in COVID-19. Study details: T cells, B-cell-depleted T cells, or PBMCs provided the cDNA or gDNA that served as material.

This CDR3 region has 14 residues. V dropped 8 bases and J dropped 6; count of bases not matched to a gene: 13. Germline V gives CDR1 ENHRY, CDR2 SYGVKD. In this sample, this clone turned up once. Per the original methods: Amplification of reference gene primers was used by the study to estimate nucleated cell counts. Some clones are missing from TCRdb's copy, which holds only in-frame ones; the method was immunoSEQ multiplex PCR. The V and J calls and the clone size are those of that table, but D and trimming were determined from the DNA. This sample has a few hundred thousand clones; more than 80% occur once, and the top ten carry 3%.

V is TRBV10-3 and J is TRBJ2-7; 7 positions match TRBD2. The sequenced material came from peripheral blood. The receptor was derived from a woman under 40 with active or convalescent COVID-19. The CDR3 sequence is CAILAEETTPEQYF. In DNA, the CDR3 is TGTGCCATCCTAGCGGAGGAGACTACCCCCGAGCAGTACTTC.